This is a list of T cell receptor beta chains from one sample in a study of vaccination effects on CD4 cells after COVID-19. No cognate antigen is known for these TCRs. Clones were read by immunoSEQ multiplex PCR, and TCRdb kept only the in-frame ones, dropping some. The sample has roughly 31,000 clones; about 73% are singletons. The material was CD4+ T cells from PBMCs cultured without peptide, obtained before COVID-19 vaccination. The receptors were gathered from a human donor who received a COVID-19 vaccine. Both conserved end residues are part of each CDR3. D genes are given only for firm matches. Some rows mark clone size as missing; the rest say once, few, many or name a class of expanded clone.

clone size: .; J gene: TRBJ2-7; V gene: TRBV7-9; D gene: TRBD2; CDR3 protein: CASSPVAGAGEQYF; CDR3 DNA: TGTGCCAGCAGCCCCGTAGCGGGAGCGGGCGAGCAGTACTTC
clone size: once; J gene: TRBJ1-3; V gene: TRBV10-2; D gene: .; CDR3 protein: CASSYNLAVTGNTIYF; CDR3 DNA: TGCGCCAGCAGTTATAATCTGGCGGTAACTGGAAACACCATATATTTT
clone size: .; J gene: TRBJ1-5; V gene: TRBV30; D gene: .; CDR3 protein: CAWSFTGLNQPQHF; CDR3 DNA: TGTGCCTGGAGCTTTACAGGGCTCAATCAGCCCCAGCATTTT
clone size: once; J gene: TRBJ1-1; V gene: TRBV4-1; D gene: .; CDR3 protein: CASSRGFGDTEAFF; CDR3 DNA: TGCGCCAGCAGCCGGGGGTTTGGGGACACTGAAGCTTTCTTT
clone size: .; J gene: TRBJ2-7; V gene: TRBV27; D gene: .; CDR3 protein: CASSLVSSYEQYF; CDR3 DNA: TGTGCCAGCAGTTTGGTGAGCTCCTACGAGCAGTACTTC
clone size: once; J gene: TRBJ2-7; V gene: TRBV11-2; D gene: TRBD1; CDR3 protein: CASSLLNTGDSSYEQYF; CDR3 DNA: TGTGCCAGCAGCTTGCTAAATACAGGGGATAGCTCCTACGAGCAGTACTTC
clone size: .; J gene: TRBJ1-5; V gene: TRBV21-1; D gene: .; CDR3 protein: CASSKDPLGQPQHF; CDR3 DNA: TGTGCCAGCAGCAAAGACCCCCTCGGGCAGCCCCAGCATTTT
clone size: .; J gene: TRBJ1-4; V gene: TRBV29-1; D gene: TRBD1; CDR3 protein: CSVAGQGGEKLFF; CDR3 DNA: TGCAGCGTTGCGGGACAGGGAGGTGAAAAACTGTTTTTT
clone size: .; J gene: TRBJ1-2; V gene: TRBV7-9; D gene: TRBD1; CDR3 protein: CASSRDRAGRGYTF; CDR3 DNA: TGTGCCAGCAGCCGGGACAGGGCTGGGCGTGGCTACACCTTC
clone size: .; J gene: TRBJ2-7; V gene: TRBV5-1; D gene: .; CDR3 protein: CASSSGVYEQYF; CDR3 DNA: TGCGCCAGCAGTTCCGGGGTCTACGAGCAGTACTTC
clone size: .; J gene: TRBJ1-2; V gene: TRBV10-1; D gene: .; CDR3 protein: CASSESSSYGYTF; CDR3 DNA: TGCGCCAGCAGTGAGTCCTCCTCATATGGCTACACCTTC